Reported below is one TCR beta chain. This sample was taken from a study of blood T cell repertoires in COVID-19. Study summary: Both acute and convalescent COVID-19 samples were obtained from the United States, Italy and Spain. From T cells, B-cell-depleted T cells, or PBMCs came the material, which was cDNA or gDNA.

Authors' processing steps: Reference gene primer amplification in the assay estimated nucleated cell counts. The table came from immunoSEQ multiplex PCR; TCRdb's copy has only in-frame clones and leaves some out. That table gives V, J and clone size, and the DNA gave D and trimming. The sample lists roughly 56,000 clones; around 92% were seen once. The CDR3 contains 15 residues. Germline lookup yields CDR1 SGHTA and CDR2 FQGNSA. Trimming pared 2 bases from V and 4 bases from J, leaving 14 bases between. Sample: peripheral blood. The genes are TRBV7-2 and TRBJ1-2; maybe TRBD1 (6 bases). The sequence derives from a human donor in a cohort sampled during active COVID-19. Here the CDR3 DNA reads TGTGCCAGCAGCTTACAATCGGGACAAGGCTATGGCTACACCTTC. The encoded protein is CASSLQSGQGYGYTF.